This T cell receptor beta chain appears in the sequencing data of a study of post-analysis software for immune sequencing data. In the study overall: As for disease course, relapsing-remitting, secondary progressive and progressive-relapsing multiple sclerosis were all included.

The TCR beta cDNA libraries contained unique molecular identifiers. Using its own MiXCR run on the PCR reads, TCRdb lists one record per CDR3 protein. The sample includes approximately 350,000 distinct CDR3 sequences, roughly 35% seen only once; the top ten take 13%. The sequencing sample was made of blood. This receptor was taken from a girl aged 10-17 years with multiple sclerosis.

As DNA, the CDR3 is TGTGCCAGCAGCTTAGGAGAGGGGGCAGATACGCAGTATTTT. This sequence encodes CASSLGEGADTQYF. The V gene is TRBV7-6, the J gene TRBJ2-3; weak D call: TRBD1 (6 bases). The CDR3 has 14 amino acids. Trimming cost V 1 base and J 4 bases, with 9 bases left between them. Germline CDR1 and CDR2: SGHVS and FNYEAQ.